The clone carrying this T cell receptor beta chain was recorded once. Its antigen remains unidentified. The data are from a study of cytomegalovirus exposure and HLA in healthy donors. Study-wide points: In a later analysis, TCR beta V- and J-gene trimming was associated with a missense DCLRE1C variant. Usually a TCR sequence was rare, but some public TCRs were found in many donors. Highly shared variants forming one cluster were likely a sequencing artifact. After further analysis at a later stage, 16,951 TCR beta sequences were associated with HLA alleles at 0.05 false discovery rate.

The primer mix had 60 Vbeta and 13 Jbeta primers. Profiled with immunoSEQ multiplex PCR; TCRdb holds only in-frame clones, not every one. The table records 200,000 or so clones, approximately 80% of them present only once. V was clipped by 4 bases and J by 6 bases, with 16 bases between them. The germline CDR1 and CDR2 sequences are SGHRS and YFSETQ. This CDR3 has 15 residues. This TCR derives from a woman between 18 and 29 years old in good health and CMV-seropositive. Specimen: PBMCs. V usage is TRBV5-1 and J usage is TRBJ1-4; D is possibly TRBD1 (6 bases). The CDR3: CASSGGGGGDEKLFF. The CDR3 nucleotides are TGCGCCAGCAGCGGCGGCGGGGGCGGGGATGAAAAACTGTTTTTT.